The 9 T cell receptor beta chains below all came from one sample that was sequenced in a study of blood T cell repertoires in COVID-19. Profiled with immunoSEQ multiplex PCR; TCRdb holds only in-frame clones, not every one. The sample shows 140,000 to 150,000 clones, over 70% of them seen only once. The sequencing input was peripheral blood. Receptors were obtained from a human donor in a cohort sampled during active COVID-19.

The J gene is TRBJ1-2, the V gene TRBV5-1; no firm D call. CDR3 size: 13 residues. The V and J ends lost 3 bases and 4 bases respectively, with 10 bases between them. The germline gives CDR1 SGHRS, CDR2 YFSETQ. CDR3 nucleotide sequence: TGCGCCAGCAGCTCCTCAAACGGCTATGGCTACACCTTC. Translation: CASSSSNGYGYTF.

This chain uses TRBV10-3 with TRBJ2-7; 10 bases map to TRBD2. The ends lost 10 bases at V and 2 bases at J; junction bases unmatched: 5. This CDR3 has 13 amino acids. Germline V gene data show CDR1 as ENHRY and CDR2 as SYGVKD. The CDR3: CATLAGEAYEQYF. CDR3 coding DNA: TGTGCCACCCTAGCGGGGGAAGCCTACGAGCAGTACTTC.

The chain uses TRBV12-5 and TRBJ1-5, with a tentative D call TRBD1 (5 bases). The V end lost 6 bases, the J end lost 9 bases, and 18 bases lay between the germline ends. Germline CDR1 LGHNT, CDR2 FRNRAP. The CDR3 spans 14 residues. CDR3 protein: CASGDTASQGPQHF. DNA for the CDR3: TGTGCTAGTGGGGACACAGCATCCCAGGGGCCCCAGCATTTT.

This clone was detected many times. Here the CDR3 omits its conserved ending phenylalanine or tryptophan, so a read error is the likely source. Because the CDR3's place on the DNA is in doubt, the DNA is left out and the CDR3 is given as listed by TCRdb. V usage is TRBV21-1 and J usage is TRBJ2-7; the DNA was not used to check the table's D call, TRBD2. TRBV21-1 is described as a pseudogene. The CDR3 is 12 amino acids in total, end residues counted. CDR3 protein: CASSKGPGGLHN.

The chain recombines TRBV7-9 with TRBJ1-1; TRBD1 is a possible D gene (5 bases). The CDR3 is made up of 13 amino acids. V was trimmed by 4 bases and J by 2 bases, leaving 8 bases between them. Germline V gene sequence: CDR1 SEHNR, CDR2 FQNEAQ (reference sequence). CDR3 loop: CASSSTVNTEAFF. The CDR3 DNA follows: TGTGCCAGCAGCTCGACAGTTAACACTGAAGCTTTCTTT. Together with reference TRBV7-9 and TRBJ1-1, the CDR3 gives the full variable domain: DTGVSQNPRHKITKRGQNVTFRCDPISEHNRLYWYRQTLGQGPEFLTYFQNEAQLEKSRLLSDRFSAERPKGSFSTLEIQRTEQGDSAMYLCASSSTVNTEAFFGQGTRLTVV.

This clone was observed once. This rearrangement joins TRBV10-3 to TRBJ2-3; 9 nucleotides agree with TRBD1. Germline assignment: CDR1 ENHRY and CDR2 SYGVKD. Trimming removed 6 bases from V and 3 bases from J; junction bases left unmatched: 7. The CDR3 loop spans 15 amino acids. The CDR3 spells CAISPTGGGTDTQYF. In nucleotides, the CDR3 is TGTGCCATCAGCCCGACAGGGGGTGGGACAGATACGCAGTATTTT.

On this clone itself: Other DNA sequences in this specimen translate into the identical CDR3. CDR3 DNA: TGTGCCAGCAGCCCGGGACAGGCGAACACTGAAGCTTTCTTT. Encoded protein: CASSPGQANTEAFF. The chain carries TRBV7-9 and TRBJ1-1; 8 bases line up with TRBD1. CDR1 SEHNR and CDR2 FQNEAQ come from the germline V gene (reference sequence). V was clipped by 5 bases and J by 1 base; unmatched bases: 3. The CDR3 consists of 14 residues.

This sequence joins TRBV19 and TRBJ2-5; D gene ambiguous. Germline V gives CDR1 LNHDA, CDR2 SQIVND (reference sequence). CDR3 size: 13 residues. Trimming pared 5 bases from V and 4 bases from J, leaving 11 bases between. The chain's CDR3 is CASSSLVGETQYF. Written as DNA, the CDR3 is TGTGCCAGTAGTTCGCTAGTGGGAGAGACCCAGTACTTC.

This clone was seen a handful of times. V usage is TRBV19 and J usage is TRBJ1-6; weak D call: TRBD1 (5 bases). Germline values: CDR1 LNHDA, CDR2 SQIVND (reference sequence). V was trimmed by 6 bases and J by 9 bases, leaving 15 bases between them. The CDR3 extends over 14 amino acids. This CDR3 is CASRTTGARSPLHF. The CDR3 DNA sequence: TGTGCCAGTAGGACGACTGGGGCGCGTTCACCCCTCCACTTT.